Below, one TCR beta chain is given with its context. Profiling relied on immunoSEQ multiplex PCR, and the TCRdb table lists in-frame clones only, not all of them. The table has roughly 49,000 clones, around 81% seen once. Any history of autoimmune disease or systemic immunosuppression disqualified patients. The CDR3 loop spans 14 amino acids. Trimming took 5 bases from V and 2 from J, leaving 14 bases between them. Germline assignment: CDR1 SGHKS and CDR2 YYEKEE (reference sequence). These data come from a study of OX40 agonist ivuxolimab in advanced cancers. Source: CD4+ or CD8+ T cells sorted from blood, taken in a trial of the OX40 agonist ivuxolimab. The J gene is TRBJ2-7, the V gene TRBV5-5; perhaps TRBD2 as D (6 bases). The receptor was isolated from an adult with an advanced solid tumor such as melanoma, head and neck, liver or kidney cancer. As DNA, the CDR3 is TGTGCCAGCAGTATGTCTAGCGAGCCCTACGAGCAGTACTTC. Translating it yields CASSMSSEPYEQYF.